A single sample is the source of the 27 T cell receptor beta chains below, sequenced in a study of regulatory T cells in long-lasting Graves disease. For TCR beta, libraries came from iRepertoire HTBI primers and Arm-PCR of CDR3 regions. TCRdb redid the calling of the multiplex PCR reads with MiXCR, one entry per CDR3 protein. In the table there are around 450,000 distinct CDR3 sequences, over 14% of which are singletons. Time point of the sample: newly diagnosed GD, antithyroid drugs for less than 3 months. PBMC RNA was the source of the TCR library. Another study also made use of these data, one on T cells in Graves' hyperthyroidism and ophthalmopathy.

The input for sequencing was peripheral blood mononuclear cells (PBMCs), taken at new diagnosis, from a patient treated with antithyroid drugs. These receptors all come from a woman between 40 and 50 years old with Graves disease.

This clonotype was observed at least ten times. DNA for the CDR3: TGTGCCAGCAGCGGGGGGGACCTCGGGATGGGGCGAGGCTCATCAGAGACCCAGTACTTC. It translates to CASSGGDLGMGRGSSETQYF. The chain joins TRBV7-9 to TRBJ2-5, with 7 nucleotides matching TRBD2. With 5 bases clipped from V and 4 bases from J, the junction kept 25 bases outside the gene matches. This CDR3 has 20 residues. The germline gives CDR1 SEHNR, CDR2 FQNEAQ (reference sequence).

A few counts support this clonotype. This sequence joins TRBV20-1 and TRBJ2-7; 7 bases match TRBD2. CDR3 length equals 14 residues. The trim removed 6 bases at V and 5 bases at J, leaving 13 bases unmatched. Germline CDR1 and CDR2: DFQATT and SNEGSKA (reference sequence). CDR3 nucleotide sequence: TGCAGTGCCGCAGCGGGGCAGGGTGGTCACGAGCAGTACTTC. Translated: CSAAAGQGGHEQYF.

V and J are TRBV14 and TRBJ1-6, with 7 positions matching TRBD1. The CDR3 length is 15 residues. Germline lookup yields CDR1 SGHDN and CDR2 FVKESK. V gave up 3 bases and J gave up 4 bases; unmatched junction bases: 3. The CDR3 DNA reads as TGTGCCAGCAGCCAGAAGGGACAGTATAATTCACCCCTCCACTTT. Protein sequence: CASSQKGQYNSPLHF.

The chain combines TRBV7-2 with TRBJ2-3; D gene ambiguous. The DNA end favors TRBJ2-7, so the J call may be wrong. The CDR3 runs to 11 residues. CDR1 is SGHTA, CDR2 FQGNSA, per germline. The CDR3 DNA reads TGTGCCAGCACCCACGATTCCGAGCAGTACTTC. Amino acid sequence: CASTHDSEQYF.

As regards this clonotype: A much larger clone lies one base from this, so it may be a read error. This chain uses TRBV9 with TRBJ2-6; 11 positions match TRBD2. The germline CDR1 and CDR2 sequences are SGDLS and YYNGEE. This CDR3 is built from 16 residues. CDR3 coding DNA: TGTGTCAGCAGCGTAGCGGGGGGGGCTGGGGCCAACGTCCTGACTTTC. Its protein is CVSSVAGGAGANVLTF. The full variable domain, with the rest looked up from reference TRBV9 and TRBJ2-6, is DSGVTQTPKHLITATGQRVTLRCSPRSGDLSVYWYQQSLDQGLQFLIQYYNGEERAKGNILERFSAQQFPDLHSELNLSSLELGDSALYFCVSSVAGGAGANVLTFGAGSRLTVL.

The gene calls are TRBV12-5 and TRBJ2-1, with TRBD1 as a possible D gene (6 bases). Germline CDR1 LGHNT, CDR2 FRNRAP. The CDR3 has 16 residues. V was pared by 2 bases and J by 10 bases, with 21 bases between. CDR3 nucleotides: TGTGCTAGTGGTTTGCGATCGTTAGGAGTGCAGGGGGAGCAGTTCTTC. Protein product: CASGLRSLGVQGEQFF.

Concerning this clonotype itself: A read error is the likely source, as a far larger clone sits one nucleotide away. V usage is TRBV11-2 and J usage is TRBJ2-7, with TRBD2 as a possible D gene (6 bases). The V gene lost 4 bases and the J gene lost 7 bases, with 17 bases spanning the gap. The germline V gene encodes CDR1 SGHAT and CDR2 FQNNGV. This CDR3 is built from 14 residues. CDR3 in DNA: TGTGCCAGCAGCTCCCGTGGCTTAGCGGAGGAGCAGTACTTC. Its protein product is CASSSRGLAEEQYF.

This clonotype was recorded at least ten times. The rearrangement uses TRBV12-3 or TRBV12-4 and TRBJ1-2; no clear D. The CDR3 totals 13 residues. V was pared by 2 bases and J by 8 bases, with 12 bases between. The CDR3 spells CASSLYSPVGYTF. CDR3 DNA sequence: TGTGCCAGCAGTTTATATTCACCCGTCGGCTACACCTTC.

This clonotype was seen many times. The chain couples TRBV19 to TRBJ1-5; 7 bases align to TRBD1. Looked up from germline, CDR1 is LNHDA and CDR2 is SQIVND (reference sequence). This CDR3 spans 16 amino acids. Losses at the gene ends were 1 base for V and 4 bases for J; bases not matched to a gene: 7. As DNA, the CDR3 is TGTGCCAGTAGTATAGGGATTACAGGGGAGAATCAGCCCCAGCATTTT. Translated: CASSIGITGENQPQHF.

The rearrangement joins TRBV27 to TRBJ1-4; TRBD1 is a possible D gene (5 bases). Trimming removed 5 bases from V and 4 bases from J, with 14 bases in between. There are 15 residues in the CDR3. The germline CDR1 and CDR2 sequences are MNHEY and SMNVEV (reference sequence). The CDR3 reads CASSPGQTVNEKLFF. CDR3 bases: TGTGCCAGCAGTCCCGGACAAACCGTTAATGAAAAACTGTTTTTT.

This clonotype appeared many times. The genes are TRBV5-6 and TRBJ1-6, with D hard to call. CDR1 is SGHDT and CDR2 is YYEEEE in the germline V gene. Deletions cut 0 bases from V and 7 bases from J, with 2 bases between. The CDR3 sequence is 12 residues long. The CDR3 loop reads CASSLVNSPLHF. As DNA, the CDR3 is TGTGCCAGCAGCTTGGTCAATTCACCCCTCCACTTT.

This clonotype has only a few counts. The rearrangement joins TRBV7-2 to TRBJ2-2; TRBD2 agrees at 9 bases. The CDR3 totals 20 residues. V lost 2 bases and J lost 8; bases outside the gene matches: 21. Per the germline V gene, CDR1 is SGHTA and CDR2 is FQGNSA. DNA of the CDR3: TGTGCCAGCAGCTTAAAGGGGGCTAGAGGTAGCGGGAGATTGGCGGGGGAGCTGTTTTTT. Its translation is CASSLKGARGSGRLAGELFF.

This clonotype was counted a few times. The J gene is TRBJ2-5, the V gene TRBV6-5, with TRBD2 identical over 12 bases. Germline assignment: CDR1 MNHEY and CDR2 SVGAGI. The CDR3 is 18 amino acids. Trimming cost V 0 bases and J 3 bases; bases outside gene matches: 8. The CDR3 sequence: CASSYSNLWTSGEETQYF. CDR3 nucleotides: TGTGCCAGCAGTTACTCGAATTTGTGGACTAGCGGGGAAGAGACCCAGTACTTC.

This clonotype has ten or more counts. The chain has TRBV11-3 and TRBJ2-2; no reliable D call. The CDR3 totals 16 residues. Trimming took 0 bases from V and 3 from J, leaving 11 bases between them. Germline lookup yields CDR1 SGHNT and CDR2 YENEEA. The CDR3 coding sequence is TGTGCCAGCAGCTTAGATCCGAGCGCCTACACCGGGGAGCTGTTTTTT. It translates to CASSLDPSAYTGELFF.

The sample holds a few counts of this clonotype. It may be a read error: a sequence one base away is much more abundant. This chain uses TRBV3-1 with TRBJ2-1; 7 nucleotides align to TRBD2. The CDR3 is made up of 18 amino acids. Germline V gives CDR1 LGHDT, CDR2 YNNKEL (reference sequence). The CDR3 loop is CASGQKLARRISYNEQFF. DNA for the CDR3: TGTGCCAGCGGCCAAAAACTAGCGAGAAGGATCTCCTACAATGAGCAGTTCTTC.

The sample holds many counts of this clonotype. This chain uses TRBV2 with TRBJ1-2; D unresolved. The germline V gene encodes CDR1 SNHLY and CDR2 FYNNEI. Trimming took off 11 bases at V and 7 bases at J, with 11 bases between the two ends. This CDR3 is 10 amino acids long. The CDR3 loop reads CASTLGGYTF. In nucleotides, the CDR3 is TGTGCCTCTACTCTGGGTGGCTACACCTTC.

At least ten counts were recorded for this clonotype. The chain is built from TRBV7-2 and TRBJ1-4; D perhaps matches TRBD1 (6 bases). The CDR3 contains 15 residues. V lost 5 bases and J 3 bases, leaving 13 bases between the germline ends. Germline values: CDR1 SGHTA, CDR2 FQGNSA. The CDR3 is CASSPQQGSNEKLFF. In nucleotides, the CDR3 is TGTGCCAGCAGCCCGCAACAGGGATCTAATGAAAAACTGTTTTTT.

The chain joins TRBV7-2 to TRBJ1-2; D is uncertain. V gave up 5 bases and J gave up 3 bases, with 13 bases separating them. Germline assignment: CDR1 SGHTA and CDR2 FQGNSA. This CDR3 has 14 amino acids. DNA of the CDR3: TGTGCCAGCAGCGCCCCTCGGGCTCACTATGGCTACACCTTC. Translated, it gives CASSAPRAHYGYTF. Combining the CDR3 with reference TRBV7-2 and TRBJ1-2 gives the whole variable domain GAGVSQSPSNKVTEKGKDVELRCDPISGHTALYWYRQSLGQGLEFLIYFQGNSAPDKSGLPSDRFSAERTGGSVSTLTIQRTQQEDSAVYLCASSAPRAHYGYTFGSGTRLTVV.

The sample holds many counts of this clonotype. The chain uses TRBV29-1 and TRBJ2-5, with no clear D. The CDR3 spans 10 residues. Germline loops: CDR1 SQVTM, CDR2 ANQGSEA. V dropped 4 bases and J dropped 4 bases, with 4 bases sitting between them. CDR3 region: CSVVLETQYF. The CDR3 nucleotides read TGCAGCGTTGTATTAGAGACCCAGTACTTC.

This clonotype came up a few times. J is TRBJ1-1 and V is TRBV12-3 or TRBV12-4, with TRBD1 matching over 9 bases. V lost 4 bases to trimming and J lost 11 bases; unmatched junction nucleotides: 17. This CDR3 region has 16 residues. CDR3 residues: CASSSNSGTGPREAFF. Here the CDR3 DNA reads TGTGCCAGCAGTTCAAACTCCGGGACAGGGCCCAGGGAGGCTTTCTTT.

There are a few counts of this clonotype. This rearrangement joins TRBV25-1 to TRBJ2-7, with 13 bases aligning to TRBD2. The germline V gene encodes CDR1 MGHDK and CDR2 SYGVNS. Trimming at V came to 6 bases and at J to 4 bases, leaving 12 bases not matched to a gene. The CDR3 consists of 17 residues. CDR3 sequence (DNA): TGTGCCAGCAGCTCGACTAGCGGGAGGTCCACAAGTTACGAGCAGTACTTC. Encoded protein: CASSSTSGRSTSYEQYF.

The table lists this clonotype with many counts. J is TRBJ1-1 and V is TRBV11-3, with D uncertain. Germline CDR1 SGHNT, CDR2 YENEEA. V gave up 0 bases and J gave up 0 bases, with 8 bases separating them. This CDR3 region has 15 residues. The CDR3 coding sequence is TGTGCCAGCAGCTTAGATATAAGTATGAACACTGAAGCTTTCTTT. Translation: CASSLDISMNTEAFF.

The genes are TRBV6-2 or TRBV6-3 and TRBJ1-4, with D tentatively TRBD1 (6 bases). Germline assignment: CDR1 MNHEY and CDR2 SVGEGT. V lost 4 bases and J 11 bases, leaving 14 bases between the germline ends. The CDR3 runs to 13 residues. For the CDR3, the DNA is TGTGCCAGCAGTTCCGACAGCCAGGGGAAACTGTTTTTT. Translated: CASSSDSQGKLFF.

This rearrangement joins TRBV6-2 or TRBV6-3 to TRBJ2-1; 8 bases fit TRBD2. The CDR3 totals 16 residues. Germline V CDR1 and CDR2: MNHEY, SVGEGT. V shed 7 bases, J shed 5 bases, and the junction held 13 bases outside the gene matches. The CDR3: CASNPQGLAGNNEQFF. In DNA form, the CDR3 reads TGTGCCAGCAACCCCCAGGGATTAGCGGGAAACAATGAGCAGTTCTTC.

This clonotype was counted many times. This chain connects TRBV3-1 to TRBJ2-7; TRBD1 aligns across 9 bases. The ends lost 4 bases at V and 0 bases at J; junction bases unmatched: 4. The CDR3 is 15 residues long. Germline V gene sequence: CDR1 LGHDT, CDR2 YNNKEL (reference sequence). The CDR3 loop is CASSPRDRVSYEQYF. The CDR3 DNA reads as TGTGCCAGCAGCCCAAGGGACAGGGTCTCCTACGAGCAGTACTTC.

This clonotype was recorded at least ten times. The V and J genes are TRBV4-3 and TRBJ2-5; D is perhaps TRBD2 (5 bases). The CDR3 has 15 amino acids. The germline V gene has CDR1 LGHNA and CDR2 YSLEER. Trimming shortened V by 0 bases and J by 7 bases, and 15 bases separated the two germline ends. CDR3 in amino acids: CASSQDLAPVGTQYF. The CDR3 coding sequence is TGCGCCAGCAGCCAAGATCTAGCCCCGGTTGGGACCCAGTACTTC.

This clonotype has ten or more counts. The V and J genes are TRBV9 and TRBJ1-4; no clear D. CDR1 is SGDLS and CDR2 is YYNGEE in the germline V gene. This CDR3 contains 15 residues. The V and J ends lost 0 bases and 8 bases respectively, with 14 bases between them. The DNA for the CDR3 is TGTGCCAGCAGCGTAGGGGTCCTTTCGGACGAAAAACTGTTTTTT. It codes for CASSVGVLSDEKLFF.